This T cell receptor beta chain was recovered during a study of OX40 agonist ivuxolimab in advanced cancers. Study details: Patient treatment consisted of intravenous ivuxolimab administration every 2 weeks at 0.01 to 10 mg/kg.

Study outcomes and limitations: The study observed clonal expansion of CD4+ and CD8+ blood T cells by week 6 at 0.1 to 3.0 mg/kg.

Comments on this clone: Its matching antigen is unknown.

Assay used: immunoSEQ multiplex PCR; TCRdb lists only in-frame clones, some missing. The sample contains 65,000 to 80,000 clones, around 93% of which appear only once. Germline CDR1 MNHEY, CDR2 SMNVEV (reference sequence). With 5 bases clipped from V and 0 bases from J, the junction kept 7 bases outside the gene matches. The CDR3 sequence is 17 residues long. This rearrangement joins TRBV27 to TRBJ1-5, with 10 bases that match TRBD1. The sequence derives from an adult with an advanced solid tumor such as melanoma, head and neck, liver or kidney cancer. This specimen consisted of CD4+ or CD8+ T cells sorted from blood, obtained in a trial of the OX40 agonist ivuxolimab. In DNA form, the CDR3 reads TGTGCCAGCAGTCCGGGGACAGGGGCTCCTAGCAATCAGCCCCAGCATTTT. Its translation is CASSPGTGAPSNQPQHF.